This T cell receptor beta chain derives from a study of cytomegalovirus exposure and HLA in healthy donors. Study summary: Falling in the Caucasian-associated ancestry cluster were roughly 86% of a few hundred genotyped donors.

Vbeta (60) and Jbeta (13) primers were used in the PCR. Repertoires were generated with immunoSEQ multiplex PCR, while TCRdb's copy carries only in-frame clones and drops some. Counted here are 65,000 to 95,000 clones, roughly 70% occurring once; the ten biggest clones make up around 11%. Regarding the study as a whole: TCR beta chains associated with HLA were, in a later analysis, more clonally expanded than equally common others.

Concerning this clone itself: Antigen unknown.

At sampling all donors were nominally healthy, likely with unrecorded immune exposures. The sequencing input was PBMCs. This clonotype was sampled from a man aged 70 or older in good health and CMV-seronegative.

Here the CDR3 reads CASSYDSSYEQYF. The CDR3, as DNA: TGTGCCAGCAGTTACGACAGCTCCTACGAGCAGTACTTC. This chain uses TRBV6-6 with TRBJ2-7; perhaps TRBD1 as D (5 bases). This CDR3 is built from 13 residues. The V and J ends lost 2 bases and 0 bases respectively, with 5 bases between them. Germline V gives CDR1 MNHNY, CDR2 SVGAGI (reference sequence).